The rows below give T cell receptor beta chains drawn from one sample of a study of T-cell reconstitution after alpha-beta-depleted transplantation in children. TCRdb re-called the PCR reads with MiXCR, one entry per CDR3 protein. Of approximately 980,000 distinct CDR3 sequences in the sample, about 29% were seen once. The starting material was PBMCs, mostly from graft donor cells, obtained 360 days after TCRalphabeta/CD19-depleted stem cell transplant. The receptors shown here come from a boy younger than two who had a stem cell transplant for SCID, so the T cells may come from the graft donor. CDR3s include the opening cysteine and the closing phenylalanine or tryptophan. The order of the fields is CDR3 DNA, CDR3 protein, CDR3 length, D gene, clone size, J gene, V gene. The D gene is left open where the match is weak. Size values are once, few and many counts, or a class for expanded clones, and some rows have none.

TGTGCCAGCAGCCCAAGACTAGCTCGTAGCACAGATACGCAGTATTTT CASSPRLARSTDTQYF 16 TRBD2 - TRBJ2-3 TRBV7-6
TGTGCCAGCAGCCAAGATAACTTTGGGGCTGAAGCTTTCTTT CASSQDNFGAEAFF 14 - - TRBJ1-1 TRBV3-1
TGCAGTGCCCGAGGGGCTGGTTGGGGGTCTGCGAATGAGCAGTTCTTC CSARGAGWGSANEQFF 16 - few TRBJ2-1 TRBV20-1
TGTGCCAGCAGTAACAGGGTTAGCAATCAGCCCCAGCATTTT CASSNRVSNQPQHF 14 - - TRBJ1-5 TRBV6-5
TGCAGTGCTAGAGCCCCCCGGGCGGGGCCTTACAATGAGCAGTTCTTC CSARAPRAGPYNEQFF 16 - few TRBJ2-1 TRBV20-1
TGTGCCAGCAGCCAAGCCAGCCAGATTAACAATGAGCAGTTCTTC CASSQASQINNEQFF 15 - - TRBJ2-1 TRBV3-1
TGTGCCAGCACCAAAGGACAGGGTGAAGCTTTCTTT CASTKGQGEAFF 12 TRBD1 - TRBJ1-1 TRBV6-2/TRBV6-3
TGCAGTGCGTACCGGGTCCAGGGGGCTGGAGATACGCAGTATTTT CSAYRVQGAGDTQYF 15 TRBD1 - TRBJ2-3 TRBV20-1
TGTGCCACCAGCCTCGGGTCCCAAGAGACCCAGTACTTC CATSLGSQETQYF 13 - few TRBJ2-5 TRBV15
TGTGCCAGCAGCGCCCCAGGGGCCAGTCAAGAGACCCAGTACTTC CASSAPGASQETQYF 15 - few TRBJ2-5 TRBV9